A single sample gave rise to the 9 T cell receptor beta chains below, sequenced in a study of T cells in Graves' hyperthyroidism and ophthalmopathy. Regions amplified from RNA transcripts were the TCR beta CDR3 regions. TCR CDR3 regions were first amplified by RT-PCR with HTBI primers. One entry per CDR3 protein results from TCRdb running MiXCR on the multiplex PCR reads. Of some 560,000 distinct CDR3 sequences listed, approximately 14% were seen once; the top ten hold around 7.8%. Sequencing used blood. The receptor source for this set is a woman in her thirties with Graves' hyperthyroidism.

This clonotype was observed a single time. A much larger clone differs by one base, so this may be a read error. This sequence joins TRBV5-1 and TRBJ1-2, with D perhaps matching TRBD1 (6 bases). This CDR3 is built from 13 residues. CDR1 and CDR2 (germline): SGHRS, YFSETQ. Trimming pared 7 bases from V and 4 bases from J, leaving 14 bases between. CDR3 in amino acids: CASGDTGFYGYTF. CDR3 sequence (DNA): TGCGCCAGCGGCGACACAGGGTTCTATGGCTACACCTTC. Complete variable domain (other parts from reference TRBV5-1 and TRBJ1-2): KAGVTQTPRYLIKTRGQQVTLSCSPISGHRSVSWYQQTPGQGLQFLFEYFSETQRNKGNFPGRFSGRQFSNSRSEMNVSTLELGDSALYLCASGDTGFYGYTFGSGTRLTVV.

With respect to this clonotype: A much larger clonotype is one base distant, so this may be a read error. The chain combines TRBV6-1 with TRBJ2-5, with 10 nucleotides matching TRBD1. The trim removed 6 bases at V and 9 bases at J, leaving 10 bases unmatched. The germline V gene encodes CDR1 MNHNS and CDR2 SASEGT. The CDR3 has 14 amino acids. The chain's CDR3 is CASRLTGGDEAQYF. Written as DNA, the CDR3 is TGTGCCAGCAGGTTGACAGGGGGCGACGAGGCCCAGTACTTC.

Ten or more counts support this clonotype. This chain links TRBV2 with TRBJ2-7; 11 nucleotides match TRBD2. V gave up 5 bases and J gave up 7 bases; unmatched junction bases: 7. The CDR3 is made up of 14 amino acids. Germline V lookup: CDR1 SNHLY, CDR2 FYNNEI. CDR3 sequence reads: CASSLAGGLDEQYF. For the CDR3, the DNA is TGTGCCAGCAGTTTAGCGGGAGGGCTTGATGAGCAGTACTTC.

This clonotype was detected many times. The gene calls are TRBV3-1 and TRBJ1-4; 8 nucleotides match TRBD1. The CDR3 runs to 14 residues. CDR1 and CDR2 (germline): LGHDT, YNNKEL (reference sequence). Trimming cost V 5 bases and J 6 bases; bases outside gene matches: 5. CDR3 nucleotide sequence: TGTGCCAGCAGCTCAGGGGGCTGGGATGAAAAACTGTTTTTT. Translated, it gives CASSSGGWDEKLFF.

This clonotype has just a few counts. The V call is TRBV5-1, the J call TRBJ2-7; D uncertain. The CDR3 is 13 residues long. Germline CDR1 SGHRS, CDR2 YFSETQ. Trimming removed 2 bases from V and 2 bases from J, with 8 bases in between. The CDR3 loop is CASSLTSTYEQYF. Here the CDR3 DNA reads TGCGCCAGCAGCTTAACATCAACCTACGAGCAGTACTTC.

The chain carries TRBV4-1 and TRBJ2-1; the match to TRBD2 covers 12 bases. V shed 6 bases, J shed 9 bases, and the junction held 12 bases outside the gene matches. CDR3 length: 16 amino acids. Germline lookup yields CDR1 MGHRA and CDR2 YSYEKL. This CDR3 is CASSRGVTLAGGEQFF. CDR3 nucleotides: TGCGCCAGCAGTCGAGGCGTAACACTAGCGGGAGGTGAGCAGTTCTTC.

The table lists this clonotype with many counts. The V call is TRBV3-1, the J call TRBJ2-5; D unresolved. Germline lookup yields CDR1 LGHDT and CDR2 YNNKEL (reference sequence). The CDR3 covers 13 residues. V lost 4 bases and J lost 5, with 11 bases in between. The CDR3 loop is CASSPRRGETQYF. CDR3 sequence (DNA): TGTGCCAGCAGCCCGCGCCGTGGGGAGACCCAGTACTTC.

This clonotype was seen at least ten times. The V call is TRBV11-2, the J call TRBJ2-1; 11 bases are shared with TRBD2. Unmatched junction bases numbered 7, after V lost 3 bases and J lost 9 bases. This CDR3 has 15 amino acids. Germline V gene lookup returns CDR1 SGHAT and CDR2 FQNNGV. The CDR3 here is CASSFTSGSLGEQFF. For the CDR3, the DNA is TGTGCCAGCAGCTTCACTAGCGGGAGTTTGGGTGAGCAGTTCTTC.

This clonotype was seen repeatedly, ten times or more. The chain carries TRBV5-1 and TRBJ2-1, with D perhaps TRBD2 (5 bases). Germline V lookup: CDR1 SGHRS, CDR2 YFSETQ. This CDR3 contains 15 residues. V was cut by 6 bases and J by 2 bases, with 15 bases left in between. The CDR3 bases are TGCGCCAGCAAGGAACGAGGGCCTCCCTACAATGAGCAGTTCTTC. Translation gives CASKERGPPYNEQFF.